The rows below give T cell receptor beta chains drawn from one sample of a study of shared clonotypes between healthy human individuals. Only in-frame clones appear in the TCRdb table, and some are missing; sequencing was by immunoSEQ multiplex PCR. The table shows approximately 500,000 clones, with 79% occurring only once. Source material: PBMCs. These receptors all come from a woman aged 40 to 50 in good health. Some clones in this sample may be carry-over from other donors' samples. CDR3s include the opening cysteine and the closing phenylalanine or tryptophan. Each record gives: D gene, clone size, V gene, J gene, CDR3 DNA, CDR3 protein. The D gene is left open where the match is weak. The listing skips clone size in some rows; elsewhere it reads once, few, many or a size class.

D gene: TRBD2; clone size: .; V gene: TRBV5-1; J gene: TRBJ2-3; CDR3 DNA: TGCGCCAGCAGAGATACTAGCGGGAGTACAGATACGCAGTATTTT; CDR3 protein: CASRDTSGSTDTQYF
D gene: .; clone size: few; V gene: TRBV7-8; J gene: TRBJ1-5; CDR3 DNA: TGTGCCAGCAGCCCCGGGGTGAATCAGCCCCAGCATTTT; CDR3 protein: CASSPGVNQPQHF
D gene: .; clone size: .; V gene: TRBV28; J gene: TRBJ1-2; CDR3 DNA: TGTGCCAGCAGTCTTTATAGGCAGGCGTACGGCTACACCTTC; CDR3 protein: CASSLYRQAYGYTF
D gene: TRBD2; clone size: .; V gene: TRBV18; J gene: TRBJ2-3; CDR3 DNA: TGTGCCACCCCCCTGGTAGCGGGAATCACAGATACGCAGTATTTT; CDR3 protein: CATPLVAGITDTQYF
D gene: .; clone size: once; V gene: TRBV6-5; J gene: TRBJ1-2; CDR3 DNA: TGTGCCAGCAGTCGCGACCGGGACACATATGGCTACACCTTC; CDR3 protein: CASSRDRDTYGYTF
D gene: TRBD1; clone size: .; V gene: TRBV10-3; J gene: TRBJ1-5; CDR3 DNA: TGTGCCATCAGTCCGACAGGGTATAGCAATCAGCCCCAGCATTTT; CDR3 protein: CAISPTGYSNQPQHF
D gene: .; clone size: few; V gene: TRBV25-1; J gene: TRBJ2-5; CDR3 DNA: TGTGCCAGCAGTGACCGCGGATCCCAAGAGACCCAGTACTTC; CDR3 protein: CASSDRGSQETQYF
D gene: .; clone size: once; V gene: TRBV5-1; J gene: TRBJ2-2; CDR3 DNA: TGCGCCAGCAGCTTGGGGCTAGGTAACACCGGGGAGCTGTTTTTT; CDR3 protein: CASSLGLGNTGELFF
D gene: TRBD1; clone size: .; V gene: TRBV19; J gene: TRBJ2-3; CDR3 DNA: TGTGCCAGTAGTATCGGACAGGGGATAGATACGCAGTATTTT; CDR3 protein: CASSIGQGIDTQYF
D gene: TRBD2; clone size: .; V gene: TRBV6-5; J gene: TRBJ2-3; CDR3 DNA: TGTGCCAGCAGTCAGGGACTAGCGGGGACCGGCACGCAGTATTTT; CDR3 protein: CASSQGLAGTGTQYF
D gene: .; clone size: .; V gene: TRBV19; J gene: TRBJ2-3; CDR3 DNA: TGTGCCAGTAGTATCTCAGCCGCCCGCGATACGCAGTATTTT; CDR3 protein: CASSISAARDTQYF
D gene: .; clone size: .; V gene: TRBV30; J gene: TRBJ2-5; CDR3 DNA: TGTGCCTGGAGAATTGCGGAACAAGAGACCCAGTACTTC; CDR3 protein: CAWRIAEQETQYF
D gene: .; clone size: .; V gene: TRBV5-6; J gene: TRBJ2-7; CDR3 DNA: TGTGCCAGCAGCTTGACAGGGCACTCCTACGAGCAGTACTTC; CDR3 protein: CASSLTGHSYEQYF
D gene: .; clone size: .; V gene: TRBV5-1; J gene: TRBJ2-1; CDR3 DNA: TGCGCCAGCAGCTTGGTGGCACAGGGCTCCTACAATGAGCAGTTCTTC; CDR3 protein: CASSLVAQGSYNEQFF
D gene: .; clone size: few; V gene: TRBV6-5; J gene: TRBJ2-7; CDR3 DNA: TGTGCCAGCAGTTACTCGAATCAGCCTTCCTACGAGCAGTACTTC; CDR3 protein: CASSYSNQPSYEQYF
D gene: .; clone size: .; V gene: TRBV28; J gene: TRBJ1-5; CDR3 DNA: TGTGCCAGCAGTGCCCAGACGGGGAATCAGCCCCAGCATTTT; CDR3 protein: CASSAQTGNQPQHF
D gene: .; clone size: once; V gene: TRBV7-3; J gene: TRBJ2-6; CDR3 DNA: TGTGCCAGCAGCCCCTCTGGGGCCAACGTCCTGACTTTC; CDR3 protein: CASSPSGANVLTF
D gene: .; clone size: .; V gene: TRBV5-1; J gene: TRBJ1-1; CDR3 DNA: TGCGCCAGCAGCTTAGTCTGGGGACAGAACACTGAAGCTTTCTTT; CDR3 protein: CASSLVWGQNTEAFF
D gene: .; clone size: .; V gene: TRBV5-1; J gene: TRBJ1-4; CDR3 DNA: TGCGCCAGCAGCTTTCGTCGGGGGGGAAATGAAAAACTGTTTTTT; CDR3 protein: CASSFRRGGNEKLFF
D gene: .; clone size: few; V gene: TRBV11-2; J gene: TRBJ2-7; CDR3 DNA: TGTGCCAGCAGCTTCTCCGAGATGGGCGAGCAGTACTTC; CDR3 protein: CASSFSEMGEQYF
D gene: .; clone size: .; V gene: TRBV10-3; J gene: TRBJ1-1; CDR3 DNA: TGTGCCATCATGCCCCAGGCAAGGAACACTGAAGCTTTCTTT; CDR3 protein: CAIMPQARNTEAFF
D gene: .; clone size: .; V gene: TRBV6-5; J gene: TRBJ2-7; CDR3 DNA: TGTGCCAGCAGTTATGGGGGGACTGGCTCCTACGAGCAGTACTTC; CDR3 protein: CASSYGGTGSYEQYF
D gene: TRBD2; clone size: .; V gene: TRBV7-8; J gene: TRBJ2-1; CDR3 DNA: TGTGCCAGCAGCTTAGTAGTGGGGACTAGCGGGAGTGTGGGGTACAATGAGCAGTTCTTC; CDR3 protein: CASSLVVGTSGSVGYNEQFF
D gene: .; clone size: .; V gene: TRBV10-2; J gene: TRBJ2-1; CDR3 DNA: TGCGCCAGCAGTGCGTCTAGGTCGGACTACAATGAGCAGTTCTTC; CDR3 protein: CASSASRSDYNEQFF
D gene: TRBD1; clone size: once; V gene: TRBV18; J gene: TRBJ2-5; CDR3 DNA: TGTGCCAGCTCACCACAGGGGGCAGAGACCCAGTACTTC; CDR3 protein: CASSPQGAETQYF
D gene: TRBD2; clone size: .; V gene: TRBV18; J gene: TRBJ2-2; CDR3 DNA: TGTGCCAGCTCACCGACTAGCGGGGGACTACCGAACACCGGGGAGCTGTTTTTT; CDR3 protein: CASSPTSGGLPNTGELFF
D gene: .; clone size: .; V gene: TRBV7-2; J gene: TRBJ2-7; CDR3 DNA: TGTGCCAGCAGCCCACCCCGTAGAACCAGGGCCTACGAGCAGTACTTC; CDR3 protein: CASSPPRRTRAYEQYF
D gene: TRBD1; clone size: .; V gene: TRBV4-3; J gene: TRBJ2-7; CDR3 DNA: TGCGCCAGCAGCCAAAACAGGGGGCCTGGTCAGCAGTACTTC; CDR3 protein: CASSQNRGPGQQYF
D gene: TRBD1; clone size: .; V gene: TRBV25-1; J gene: TRBJ2-5; CDR3 DNA: TGTGCCAGCAGGGGGACAGGGGCGAGGGAGACCCAGTACTTC; CDR3 protein: CASRGTGARETQYF
D gene: .; clone size: .; V gene: TRBV19; J gene: TRBJ2-5; CDR3 DNA: TGTGCCAGTAGTGAGAGGATCCAAGAGACCCAGTACTTC; CDR3 protein: CASSERIQETQYF
D gene: TRBD2; clone size: .; V gene: TRBV27; J gene: TRBJ2-3; CDR3 DNA: TGTGCCAGCAGTTTCCAGCGGGAGTTGGGCACAGATACGCAGTATTTT; CDR3 protein: CASSFQRELGTDTQYF
D gene: .; clone size: .; V gene: TRBV29-1; J gene: TRBJ2-1; CDR3 DNA: TGCAGCGTTGAAAAGGGCGGGACAGACTACAATGAGCAGTTCTTC; CDR3 protein: CSVEKGGTDYNEQFF
D gene: .; clone size: .; V gene: TRBV4-2; J gene: TRBJ1-1; CDR3 DNA: TGTGCCAGCAGCCAAGGAGGTAGCGGGGACACTGAAGCTTTCTTT; CDR3 protein: CASSQGGSGDTEAFF
D gene: TRBD1; clone size: once; V gene: TRBV27; J gene: TRBJ2-5; CDR3 DNA: TGTGCCAGCAGTTTCAACCGCCAGGGCAGGGGGCAAGAGACCCAGTACTTC; CDR3 protein: CASSFNRQGRGQETQYF